This section outlines one T cell receptor beta chain sequence together with its context. No antigen is known for it. The sample belongs to a study of shared clonotypes between healthy human individuals. Whole-study findings and limits: Few donors restricted represented genetic and exposure-history diversity. Relative to clonotypes present in all four donors, those not shared had lower generation probabilities.

This table comes from immunoSEQ multiplex PCR, and its TCRdb copy is limited to in-frame clones, with some not included. The table shows around 1,100,000 clones, with 70% to 85% occurring only once. Germline loops: CDR1 SGHVS, CDR2 FQNEAQ. The CDR3 sequence is 14 residues long. V shed 5 bases, J shed 8 bases, and the junction held 8 bases outside the gene matches. V and J are TRBV7-8 and TRBJ1-1; TRBD1 matches 10 bases. Material for sequencing was memory CD4+ T cells from PBMCs. The subset: CD45RA-negative fraction. The source is a man aged 18-30 years in good health. Some clones in this sample may be carry-over from other donors' samples. The chain's CDR3 is CASSIRTGGAEAFF. The CDR3 coding sequence is TGTGCCAGCAGCATACGGACAGGGGGTGCAGAAGCTTTCTTT.